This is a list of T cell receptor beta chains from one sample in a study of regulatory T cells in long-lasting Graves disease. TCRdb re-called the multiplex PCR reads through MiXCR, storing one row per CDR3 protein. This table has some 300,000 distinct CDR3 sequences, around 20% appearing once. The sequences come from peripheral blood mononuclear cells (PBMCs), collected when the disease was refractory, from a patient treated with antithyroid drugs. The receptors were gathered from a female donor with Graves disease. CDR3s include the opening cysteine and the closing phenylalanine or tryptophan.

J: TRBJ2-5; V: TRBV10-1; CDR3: CASSPGQGLYQETQYF
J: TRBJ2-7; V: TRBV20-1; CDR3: CSGVRPGGGEGINEQYF
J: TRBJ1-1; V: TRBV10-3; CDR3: CAISTLDTTNTEAFF
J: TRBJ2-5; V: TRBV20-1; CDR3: CSASSGGRGPQKTQYF
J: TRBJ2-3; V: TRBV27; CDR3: CASQGLAGVGVYTDTQYF
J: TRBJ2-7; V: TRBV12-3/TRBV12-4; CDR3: CASNLQGYEQYF
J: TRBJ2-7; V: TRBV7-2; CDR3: CASSLGLAGAHEQYF
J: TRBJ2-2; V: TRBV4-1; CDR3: CASSPGPQNTGELFF
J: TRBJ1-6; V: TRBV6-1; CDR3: CASSPGRGSYNSPLHF
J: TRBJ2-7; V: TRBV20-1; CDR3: CSAREREPPYEQYF
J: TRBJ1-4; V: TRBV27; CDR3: CASSSLRVGVEKLFF
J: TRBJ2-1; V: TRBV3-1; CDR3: CASSRALLREQFF
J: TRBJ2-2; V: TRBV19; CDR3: CASSRFGAPNTGELFF
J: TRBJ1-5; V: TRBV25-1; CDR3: CASSGLEGASQPQHF